This T cell receptor (beta chain) appears in the sequencing data of a study of graft-versus-host responses after intestinal transplantation. Points from the study as a whole: GvH clones were found in recipient marrow; some appeared first in ileum or blood.

Using immunoSEQ multiplex PCR, the repertoire was profiled, and TCRdb retains in-frame clones only, with some absent. Among around 90,000 clones, around 93% were seen once, and the ten largest hold around 1.2%. The CDR3 totals 13 residues. Germline V gene sequence: CDR1 LNHDA, CDR2 SQIVND (reference sequence). For this clone: The antigen is not known. Mismatch with germline at one junction end may stem from a read error.

Sequenced material: unstimulated CD8+ T cells sorted from spleen or lymph node cells, taken before transplant. V is TRBV19 and J is TRBJ2-1, with 10 bases fitting TRBD2. The sequence was obtained from a human donor who was the organ donor for an intestinal transplant. This CDR3 is CAGSETSGNEQFF. The CDR3 DNA reads as TGTGCCGGTAGCGAGACTAGCGGGAATGAGCAGTTCTTC.